Sequencing of this TCR beta chain was carried out in a study of T cells in Graves' hyperthyroidism and ophthalmopathy. The CDR3 extends over 18 amino acids. Per the germline V gene, CDR1 is LNHDA and CDR2 is SQIVND (reference sequence). J was trimmed by 0 bases and V by 7 bases; bases with no gene match: 11. RNA transcripts provided the source from which TCR beta CDR3 regions were amplified. Primed by the HTBI set, a first-round RT-PCR was run on the TCR CDR3. TCRdb fed the multiplex PCR reads into MiXCR, producing one record per CDR3 protein. The sample carries some 530,000 distinct CDR3 sequences, approximately 23% recorded once. Pregnant or lactating patients were excluded, as were those with uncontrolled infection or other autoimmune disease.

The receptor's source is an older woman with Graves' ophthalmopathy. The chain is built from TRBV19 and TRBJ2-5; 13 positions agree with TRBD2. The material sequenced was blood. The CDR3: CASNTGTSGAVYQETQYF. Written as DNA, the CDR3 is TGTGCCAGTAACACCGGGACTAGCGGGGCCGTGTACCAAGAGACCCAGTACTTC. Full variable domain (outside the CDR3, taken from reference TRBV19 and TRBJ2-5): DGGITQSPKYLFRKEGQNVTLSCEQNLNHDAMYWYRQDPGQGLRLIYYSQIVNDFQKGDIAEGYSVSREKKESFPLTVTSAQKNPTAFYLCASNTGTSGAVYQETQYFGPGTRLLVL.